Following are 23 T cell receptor beta chains from one sample sequenced in a study of blood T cell repertoires in COVID-19. Profiling relied on immunoSEQ multiplex PCR, and the TCRdb table lists in-frame clones only, not all of them. The data contain under 15,000 clones, roughly 80% of them seen just once; the ten biggest clones take up roughly 22%. Sequenced: peripheral blood. These receptor sequences come from a human donor in a cohort sampled during active COVID-19.

This clone was counted between two and nine times. The junction shows a germline mismatch at one end, possibly a read error. The chain has TRBV5-4 and TRBJ2-3, with no clear D. The CDR3 is made up of 14 amino acids. Per germline, CDR1 SGHNT and CDR2 YYREEE (reference sequence). For the CDR3, the DNA is TGTGCCAGCAGCTCTAAAGATAGCAGAGATACGCAGTATTTT. This gives the protein CASSSKDSRDTQYF.

This clone was seen once. This sequence joins TRBV9 and TRBJ2-5; TRBD2 might be the D (6 bases). Germline-derived CDR1 and CDR2 are SGDLS and YYNGEE. Trimming removed 1 base at V and 5 bases at J, with 12 bases between. The CDR3 has 14 residues. In DNA form, the CDR3 reads TGTGCCAGCAGCGTAAGAGGGAGGAGGGAGACCCAGTACTTC. It encodes CASSVRGRRETQYF. Using reference TRBV9 and TRBJ2-5 for the parts outside the CDR3, the full variable domain is DSGVTQTPKHLITATGQRVTLRCSPRSGDLSVYWYQQSLDQGLQFLIQYYNGEERAKGNILERFSAQQFPDLHSELNLSSLELGDSALYFCASSVRGRRETQYFGPGTRLLVL.

This sequence joins TRBV2 and TRBJ2-7; weak D call: TRBD1 (5 bases). The CDR3 is 14 residues long. Trimming cost V 1 base and J 0 bases, with 7 bases left between them. CDR1 is SNHLY, CDR2 FYNNEI, per germline. The DNA of the CDR3 is TGTGCCAGCAGTGAAGGACAGCTCTCCTACGAGCAGTACTTC. Translated, it gives CASSEGQLSYEQYF.

This clone was detected only once. The chain uses TRBV7-9 and TRBJ2-5, with 10 bases aligning to TRBD1. This CDR3 is 16 amino acids long. CDR1 SEHNR and CDR2 FQNEAQ come from the germline V gene (reference sequence). V shed 1 base, J shed 5 bases, and the junction held 7 bases outside the gene matches. DNA of the CDR3: TGTGCCAGCAGCTTAGGGGCAGGACAGGGGGTGGAGACCCAGTACTTC. Encoded protein: CASSLGAGQGVETQYF.

The CDR3 protein is CASTGQGAGELFF. DNA of the CDR3: TGTGCCAGCACTGGACAGGGCGCCGGGGAGCTGTTTTTT. The gene calls are TRBV2 and TRBJ2-2; 8 bases match TRBD1. The CDR3 spans 13 residues. The germline V gene has CDR1 SNHLY and CDR2 FYNNEI. V gave up 7 bases and J gave up 6 bases; unmatched junction bases: 4.

The gene calls are TRBV5-1 and TRBJ2-3, with 7 bases lining up with TRBD2. The CDR3 loop spans 14 amino acids. The trim removed 4 bases at V and 1 base at J, leaving 3 bases unmatched. Germline CDR1 SGHRS, CDR2 YFSETQ. The CDR3 DNA follows: TGCGCCAGCAGCAGGGAGGGAGGCACAGATACGCAGTATTTT. Translating gives CASSREGGTDTQYF. The full variable domain, completed using reference TRBV5-1 and TRBJ2-3, is KAGVTQTPRYLIKTRGQQVTLSCSPISGHRSVSWYQQTPGQGLQFLFEYFSETQRNKGNFPGRFSGRQFSNSRSEMNVSTLELGDSALYLCASSREGGTDTQYFGPGTRLTVL.

The J gene is TRBJ1-1, the V gene TRBV9; 8 positions match TRBD1. The ends lost 2 bases at V and 4 bases at J; junction bases unmatched: 4. CDR3 length: 14 residues. Germline CDR1 reads SGDLS; CDR2 reads YYNGEE. This CDR3 reads CASSVLTGATEAFF. CDR3 bases: TGTGCCAGCAGCGTTTTGACAGGGGCCACTGAAGCTTTCTTT.

The chain employs TRBV18 and TRBJ1-3, with 8 bases matching TRBD1. This CDR3 is built from 15 residues. V shed 3 bases, J shed 2 bases, and the junction held 3 bases outside the gene matches. Germline V lookup: CDR1 KGHSH, CDR2 LQKENI. The CDR3 protein is CASSPTGQAGNTIYF. DNA for the CDR3: TGTGCCAGCTCACCGACGGGACAGGCTGGAAACACCATATATTTT.

The chain joins TRBV5-1 to TRBJ2-7; D is possibly TRBD1 (6 bases). V dropped 0 bases and J dropped 4 bases, with 11 bases sitting between them. The CDR3 sequence is 14 residues long. Germline V lookup: CDR1 SGHRS, CDR2 YFSETQ. CDR3: CASSLAGTSYEQYF. In DNA, the CDR3 is TGCGCCAGCAGCTTGGCCGGGACATCTTACGAGCAGTACTTC.

The rearrangement joins TRBV7-3 to TRBJ1-1, with D maybe TRBD1 (5 bases). Trimming took 5 bases from V and 1 from J, leaving 14 bases between them. There are 15 residues in the CDR3. CDR1 is SGHTA, CDR2 FQGTGA, per germline. The CDR3 sequence is CASSQAGLQNTEAFF. The DNA for the CDR3 is TGTGCCAGCAGCCAAGCAGGGTTGCAGAACACTGAAGCTTTCTTT.

The chain uses TRBV6-5 and TRBJ2-7, with a tentative D call TRBD2 (7 bases). Germline V CDR1 and CDR2: MNHEY, SVGAGI. CDR3 length: 15 amino acids. V lost 7 bases and J lost 2, with 18 bases in between. For the CDR3, the DNA is TGTGCCAGCAAGGCGGGGGCCAGTTTCCCCTACGAGCAGTACTTC. Amino acids: CASKAGASFPYEQYF.

The V gene is TRBV4-1, the J gene TRBJ1-2; the match to TRBD1 covers 8 bases. Looked up from germline, CDR1 is MGHRA and CDR2 is YSYEKL. V lost 1 base and J lost 3; bases outside the gene matches: 7. This CDR3 spans 16 amino acids. CDR3 DNA: TGCGCCAGCAGCCAAGTCGGGACAGGTCTGGACTATGGCTACACCTTC. Protein sequence: CASSQVGTGLDYGYTF.

This chain connects TRBV18 to TRBJ1-6; D not resolved. CDR1 and CDR2 (germline): KGHSH, LQKENI. The CDR3 totals 15 residues. Trimming took 2 bases from V and 5 from J, leaving 10 bases between them. This chain's CDR3 is CASSPLSTNNSPLHF. The CDR3 nucleotides read TGTGCCAGCTCACCATTAAGCACTAATAATTCACCCCTCCACTTT.

The chain has TRBV15 and TRBJ1-2; 7 nucleotides line up with TRBD1. The germline gives CDR1 LNHNV, CDR2 YYDKDF (reference sequence). This CDR3 has 20 amino acids. J gave up 0 bases and V 1 base, and 17 bases lay outside the gene matches. CDR3 bases: TGTGCCACCAGCAGAGCTCGCGGGGCGGTATGGGGGACAGCTAACTATGGCTACACCTTC. Its protein product is CATSRARGAVWGTANYGYTF.

For this clone: Other nucleotide sequences in the sample specify the same CDR3. The V and J genes are TRBV7-2 and TRBJ1-5; D gene uncertain. V shed 0 bases and J shed 7 bases, with 10 bases lying between them. In germline, CDR1 is SGHTA, CDR2 FQGNSA. The CDR3 runs 14 residues. The CDR3 loop reads CASSLAGSGQPQHF. The CDR3 nucleotides read TGTGCCAGCAGCTTAGCGGGGTCGGGGCAGCCCCAGCATTTT.

J is TRBJ1-2 and V is TRBV7-2; D perhaps matches TRBD1 (6 bases). CDR1 is SGHTA and CDR2 is FQGNSA in the germline V gene. The CDR3 extends over 15 amino acids. The V gene lost 3 bases and the J gene lost 3 bases, with 14 bases spanning the gap. CDR3 bases: TGTGCCAGCAGCTTGCGGCAGGGGCTAGACTATGGCTACACCTTC. This translates into CASSLRQGLDYGYTF.

V usage is TRBV2 and J usage is TRBJ1-1; no clear D gene. The germline CDR1 and CDR2 sequences are SNHLY and FYNNEI. The V end was cut by 6 bases, the J end by 5 bases, with 16 bases between. This CDR3 is built from 14 residues. The DNA for the CDR3 is TGTGCCAGCAGGTCTGTGTCCGGGAGGACTGAAGCTTTCTTT. Its translation is CASRSVSGRTEAFF.

This clone was detected a few times. The chain couples TRBV7-9 to TRBJ1-1, with D unclear. The V gene's germline CDR1 is SEHNR and CDR2 FQNEAQ (reference sequence). The CDR3 totals 12 residues. V was clipped by 1 base and J by 7 bases, with 7 bases between them. The CDR3 sequence is CASSLEGGEAFF. The CDR3 nucleotides read TGTGCCAGCAGCTTAGAGGGAGGTGAAGCTTTCTTT.

The J gene is TRBJ2-4, the V gene TRBV6-5, with 8 bases fitting TRBD2. The germline CDR1 and CDR2 sequences are MNHEY and SVGAGI. CDR3 length equals 15 residues. With 4 bases clipped from V and 3 bases from J, the junction kept 5 bases outside the gene matches. Here the CDR3 reads CASSSGGGDKNIQYF. The CDR3 DNA sequence: TGTGCCAGCAGTTCGGGGGGGGGCGACAAAAACATTCAGTACTTC.

The chain is built from TRBV5-1 and TRBJ2-1; TRBD2 is a possible D gene (6 bases). The CDR3 loop spans 14 amino acids. V was shortened by 4 bases and J by 9 bases, with 17 bases between the two germline ends. Looked up from germline, CDR1 is SGHRS and CDR2 is YFSETQ. For the CDR3, the DNA is TGCGCCAGCAGCGTTAGCGGCAGGTCTAGTGAGCAGTTCTTC. It codes for CASSVSGRSSEQFF.

The genes are TRBV2 and TRBJ2-7; tentative D call: TRBD2 (6 bases). With 6 bases removed from V and 2 bases from J, the gap between germline ends came to 8 bases. The germline V gene has CDR1 SNHLY and CDR2 FYNNEI. The CDR3 is 12 residues long. The chain's CDR3 is CASSPGAYEQYF. In DNA, the CDR3 is TGTGCCAGCAGCCCGGGGGCCTACGAGCAGTACTTC.

The CDR3: CASSSGQALWDTIYF. Written as DNA, the CDR3 is TGCGCCAGCAGCTCGGGACAGGCGCTTTGGGACACCATATATTTT. J is TRBJ1-3 and V is TRBV5-1; 8 bases agree with TRBD1. This CDR3 contains 15 residues. CDR1 SGHRS and CDR2 YFSETQ come from the germline V gene. Germline trimming cut 3 bases from V and 8 bases from J; bases unmatched to any gene: 10.

The chain combines TRBV7-2 with TRBJ1-4; weak D call: TRBD1 (5 bases). V dropped 1 base and J dropped 7 bases, with 10 bases sitting between them. CDR1 is SGHTA, CDR2 FQGNSA, per germline. The CDR3 sequence is 14 residues long. The CDR3 DNA sequence: TGTGCCAGCAGCTTAGTCCAGGGTGGTGAAAAACTGTTTTTT. Translating it yields CASSLVQGGEKLFF.